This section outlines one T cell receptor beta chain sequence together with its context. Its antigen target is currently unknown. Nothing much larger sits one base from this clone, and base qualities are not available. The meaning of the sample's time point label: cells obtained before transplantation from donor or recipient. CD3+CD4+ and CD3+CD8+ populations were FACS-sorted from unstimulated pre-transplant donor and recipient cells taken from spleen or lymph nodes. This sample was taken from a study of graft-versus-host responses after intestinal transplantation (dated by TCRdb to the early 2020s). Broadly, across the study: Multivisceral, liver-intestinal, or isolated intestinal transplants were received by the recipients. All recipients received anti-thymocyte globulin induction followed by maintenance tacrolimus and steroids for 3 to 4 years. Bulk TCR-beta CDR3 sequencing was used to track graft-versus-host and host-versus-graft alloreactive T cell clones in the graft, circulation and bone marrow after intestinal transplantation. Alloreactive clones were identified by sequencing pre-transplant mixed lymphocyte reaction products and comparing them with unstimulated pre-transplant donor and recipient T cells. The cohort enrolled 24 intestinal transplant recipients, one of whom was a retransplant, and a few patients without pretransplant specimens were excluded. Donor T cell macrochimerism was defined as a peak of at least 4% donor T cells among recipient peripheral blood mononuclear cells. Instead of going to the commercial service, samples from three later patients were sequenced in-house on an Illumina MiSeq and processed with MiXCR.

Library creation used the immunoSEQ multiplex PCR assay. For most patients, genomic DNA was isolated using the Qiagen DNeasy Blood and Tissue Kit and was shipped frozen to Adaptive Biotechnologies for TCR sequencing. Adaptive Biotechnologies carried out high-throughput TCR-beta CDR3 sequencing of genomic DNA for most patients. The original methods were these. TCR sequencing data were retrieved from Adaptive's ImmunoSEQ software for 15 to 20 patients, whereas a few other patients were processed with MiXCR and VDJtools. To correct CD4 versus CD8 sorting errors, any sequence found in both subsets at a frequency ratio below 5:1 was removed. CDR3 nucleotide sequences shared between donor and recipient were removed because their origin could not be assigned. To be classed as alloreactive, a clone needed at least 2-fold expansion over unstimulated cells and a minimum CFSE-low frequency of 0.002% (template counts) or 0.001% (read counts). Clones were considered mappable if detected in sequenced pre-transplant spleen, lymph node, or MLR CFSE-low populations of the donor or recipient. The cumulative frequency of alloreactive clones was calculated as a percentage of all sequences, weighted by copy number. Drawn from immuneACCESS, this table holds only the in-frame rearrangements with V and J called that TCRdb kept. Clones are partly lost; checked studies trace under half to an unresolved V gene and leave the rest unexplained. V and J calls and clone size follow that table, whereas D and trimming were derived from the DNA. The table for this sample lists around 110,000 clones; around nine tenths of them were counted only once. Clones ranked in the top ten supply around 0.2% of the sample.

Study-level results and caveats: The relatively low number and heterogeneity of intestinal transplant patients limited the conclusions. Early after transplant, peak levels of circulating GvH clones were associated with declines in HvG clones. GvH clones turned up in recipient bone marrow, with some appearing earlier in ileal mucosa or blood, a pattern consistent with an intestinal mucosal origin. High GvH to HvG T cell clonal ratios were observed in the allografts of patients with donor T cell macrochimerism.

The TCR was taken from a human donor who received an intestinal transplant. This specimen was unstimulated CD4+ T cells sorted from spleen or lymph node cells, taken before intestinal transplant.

The CDR3 sequence is CASSFPAGRNTEAFF. The bases are TGTGCCAGCAGCTTTCCCGCGGGGAGGAACACTGAAGCTTTCTTT. The V gene is TRBV7-9 and the J gene is TRBJ1-1; there is no confident call for the D gene. Taken from cysteine to phenylalanine, the CDR3 has 15 residues. Left in the record is the CDR3 DNA by itself, 45 bases read in frame from the first base. V loses 3 bases of germline sequence and J loses 1 base, and the interval between the two ends is 12 bases. Sequences SEHNR (CDR1) and FQNEAQ (CDR2) are obtained from the germline V gene (reference sequence).